A single sample gave rise to the 20 T cell receptor beta chains below, sequenced in a study of OX40 agonist ivuxolimab in advanced cancers. Here immunoSEQ multiplex PCR was the method, and the copy in TCRdb shows in-frame clones only, minus some. This sample has 100,000 or so clones; under 90% occur once, and the top ten carry around 2%. The sample here was CD4+ or CD8+ T cells sorted from blood, taken in a trial of the OX40 agonist ivuxolimab. Receptor source: an adult with an advanced solid tumor such as melanoma, head and neck, liver or kidney cancer.

Points on this clone: A much larger clone differs by one base, so this may be a read error. Additional DNA sequences in this sample encode the identical CDR3. The CDR3 reads CASSLEGNTEAFF. As DNA, the CDR3 is TGTGCCAGCAGCTTAGAGGGGAACACTGAAGCTTTCTTT. The chain couples TRBV7-9 to TRBJ1-1; D uncertain. Germline V CDR1 and CDR2: SEHNR, FQNEAQ (reference sequence). Trimming cost V 1 base and J 1 base, with 4 bases left between them. The CDR3 is 13 amino acids.

The CDR3 is CASSNLPGEQPQHF. As DNA, the CDR3 is TGTGCCAGCTCAAACCTGCCAGGGGAGCAGCCCCAGCATTTT. The chain joins TRBV18 to TRBJ1-5; TRBD1 might be the D (6 bases). The germline gives CDR1 KGHSH, CDR2 LQKENI. Trimming left V 5 bases short and J 7 bases short, with 15 bases between. This CDR3 is 14 amino acids long.

V and J are TRBV19 and TRBJ2-3, with 13 positions matching TRBD2. The CDR3 has 16 amino acids. Losses at the gene ends were 6 bases for V and 6 bases for J; bases not matched to a gene: 9. Germline V gene data show CDR1 as LNHDA and CDR2 as SQIVND (reference sequence). The CDR3 protein is CASREGLAGYMDTQYF. The DNA of the CDR3 is TGTGCCAGTAGGGAGGGACTAGCGGGATACATGGATACGCAGTATTTT.

DNA of the CDR3: TGTGCCACCAGCAGAGAACAAAGGGGGTCGGCTGAAGCTTTCTTT. Its protein product is CATSREQRGSAEAFF. The genes are TRBV15 and TRBJ1-1; D may be TRBD1 (6 bases). This CDR3 has 15 amino acids. Trimming stripped 0 bases from V and 6 bases from J, with 14 bases between. Germline V CDR1 and CDR2: LNHNV, YYDKDF (reference sequence). The full variable domain, its missing parts supplied by reference TRBV15 and TRBJ1-1, is DAMVIQNPRYQVTQFGKPVTLSCSQTLNHNVMYWYQQKSSQAPKLLFHYYDKDFNNEADTPDNFQSRRPNTSFCFLDIRSPGLGDTAMYLCATSREQRGSAEAFFGQGTRLTVV.

The chain links TRBV19 to TRBJ1-4, with D unclear. CDR3 length equals 13 residues. With 5 bases removed from V and 0 bases from J, the gap between germline ends came to 4 bases. Germline lookup yields CDR1 LNHDA and CDR2 SQIVND (reference sequence). CDR3 residues: CASSLTTNEKLFF. Here the CDR3 DNA reads TGTGCCAGTAGTCTTACAACTAATGAAAAACTGTTTTTT.

The gene calls are TRBV10-1 and TRBJ2-3; no clear D gene. V lost 2 bases and J 1 base, leaving 4 bases between the germline ends. The CDR3 is made up of 13 amino acids. Germline CDR1 is WNHNN and CDR2 is SYGVQD (reference sequence). The CDR3 reads CASSEGGTDTQYF. The CDR3 bases are TGCGCCAGCAGTGAGGGAGGCACAGATACGCAGTATTTT.

The chain has TRBV6-1 and TRBJ1-5; maybe TRBD1 (5 bases). The length of the CDR3 is 15 residues. Per germline, CDR1 MNHNS and CDR2 SASEGT. Trimming pared 4 bases from V and 1 base from J, leaving 11 bases between. The DNA of the CDR3 is TGTGCCAGCAGTGTGAATGGGGACAGCAATCAGCCCCAGCATTTT. Its protein is CASSVNGDSNQPQHF.

CDR3 nucleotides: TGTGCCAGCAGTTTGGGCCCTAAAGAGACCCAGTACTTC. This sequence encodes CASSLGPKETQYF. This rearrangement joins TRBV28 to TRBJ2-5; no reliable D call. The ends were cut back, 3 bases at V and 3 bases at J, with 8 bases in the middle. The CDR3 spans 13 residues. Germline CDR1 reads MDHEN; CDR2 reads SYDVKM.

The V call is TRBV5-1, the J call TRBJ2-7; tentatively, D is TRBD2 (5 bases). Trimming took off 0 bases at V and 2 bases at J, with 24 bases between the two ends. Germline V gene lookup returns CDR1 SGHRS and CDR2 YFSETQ. The length of the CDR3 is 19 residues. In nucleotides, the CDR3 is TGCGCCAGCAGCTTGGCCCCTACTACTGGGCGGGCGACGACCTACGAGCAGTACTTC. Translated, it gives CASSLAPTTGRATTYEQYF.

The chain has TRBV11-2 and TRBJ2-4, with TRBD2 matching 11 bases. J lost 4 bases, V lost 4 bases, and 3 bases had no gene match. Germline V gene lookup returns CDR1 SGHAT and CDR2 FQNNGV. The CDR3 extends over 15 amino acids. The CDR3 sequence is CASSSRLAGKNIQYF. In DNA, the CDR3 is TGTGCCAGCAGCTCTCGACTAGCGGGGAAAAACATTCAGTACTTC.

The genes are TRBV25-1 and TRBJ2-1; D is ambiguous. This CDR3 contains 14 residues. Between the trimmed V and J ends, which lost 6 bases and 8 bases, there was a span of 17 bases. Germline lookup yields CDR1 MGHDK and CDR2 SYGVNS. The DNA for the CDR3 is TGTGCCAGCAGGGGGTGGGTCGTCGGCCATGAGCAGTTCTTC. Protein: CASRGWVVGHEQFF. Variable domain in full (rest from reference TRBV25-1 and TRBJ2-1): EADIYQTPRYLVIGTGKKITLECSQTMGHDKMYWYQQDPGMELHLIHYSYGVNSTEKGDLSSESTVSRIRTEHFPLTLESARPSHTSQYLCASRGWVVGHEQFFGPGTRLTVL.

This clone was seen more than once but under ten times. V gene TRBV7-8 combines with J gene TRBJ1-1; 8 nucleotides agree with TRBD1. The germline gives CDR1 SGHVS, CDR2 FQNEAQ. J gave up 10 bases and V 5 bases, and 21 bases lay outside the gene matches. The CDR3 covers 17 residues. The CDR3 protein is CASSPRAVGQAAAGAFF. The CDR3 DNA follows: TGTGCCAGCAGCCCCCGGGCGGTGGGACAGGCGGCCGCGGGAGCTTTCTTT.

This chain links TRBV29-1 with TRBJ2-7; TRBD1 agrees at 7 bases. The germline V gene encodes CDR1 SQVTM and CDR2 ANQGSEA. Trimming cost V 4 bases and J 3 bases; bases outside gene matches: 9. The CDR3 is 14 residues long. CDR3 sequence (DNA): TGCAGCGTTGCTCGCAACCGGGACAGCTACGAGCAGTACTTC. It yields the protein CSVARNRDSYEQYF.

V usage is TRBV23-1 and J usage is TRBJ2-7; D call uncertain. TRBV23-1 is an open reading frame, and its role is uncertain. This CDR3 is 11 amino acids long. V gave up 6 bases and J gave up 7 bases, with 10 bases separating them. The CDR3 nucleotides are TGCGCCAGCAGCCCTTGGGAAGAGCAGTACTTC. Protein product: CASSPWEEQYF.

The chain is built from TRBV5-1 and TRBJ2-2; D remains ambiguous. The CDR3 has 12 amino acids. The germline CDR1 and CDR2 sequences are SGHRS and YFSETQ. Trimming cost V 4 bases and J 6 bases, with 7 bases left between them. The CDR3 coding sequence is TGCGCCAGCAGCAAAGAATCCGGGGAGCTGTTTTTT. This codes for CASSKESGELFF. The full variable domain, completed using reference TRBV5-1 and TRBJ2-2, is KAGVTQTPRYLIKTRGQQVTLSCSPISGHRSVSWYQQTPGQGLQFLFEYFSETQRNKGNFPGRFSGRQFSNSRSEMNVSTLELGDSALYLCASSKESGELFFGEGSRLTVL.

V and J are TRBV7-6 and TRBJ2-1, with TRBD2 matching over 9 bases. Germline trimming cut 5 bases from V and 8 bases from J; bases unmatched to any gene: 13. Germline CDR1 and CDR2: SGHVS and FNYEAQ. CDR3 length equals 16 residues. CDR3 bases: TGTGCCAGCAGCGCCCGCCAAACCGGGACTAGCTATGAGCAGTTCTTC. Translation: CASSARQTGTSYEQFF.

V and J are TRBV4-1 and TRBJ2-1, with TRBD2 matching over 7 bases. The CDR3 has 16 residues. J lost 9 bases, V lost 4 bases, and 15 bases had no gene match. The germline V gene has CDR1 MGHRA and CDR2 YSYEKL. As DNA, the CDR3 is TGCGCCAGCAGCCGGGAGGGAGTGCTAGCTGGTTTTGAGCAGTTCTTC. It translates to CASSREGVLAGFEQFF.

The chain employs TRBV6-1 and TRBJ1-3; no clear D. The CDR3 runs 13 residues. From germline, CDR1 is MNHNS and CDR2 SASEGT. Trimming removed 2 bases at V and 4 bases at J, with 6 bases between. The CDR3 DNA reads TGTGCCAGCAGTGAAAGGGAGGGAAACACCATATATTTT. It codes for CASSEREGNTIYF.

V is TRBV28 and J is TRBJ2-7, with a tentative D call TRBD1 (6 bases). The ends were cut back, 6 bases at V and 0 bases at J, with 18 bases in the middle. The CDR3 extends over 16 amino acids. Germline loops: CDR1 MDHEN, CDR2 SYDVKM. CDR3 sequence (DNA): TGTGCCAGCAGCCTACGAGGGGCAGGGGACTCCTACGAGCAGTACTTC. Protein sequence: CASSLRGAGDSYEQYF.

The J gene is TRBJ2-1, the V gene TRBV19, with TRBD2 matching over 9 bases. CDR1 is LNHDA and CDR2 is SQIVND in the germline V gene (reference sequence). J lost 5 bases, V lost 6 bases, and 8 bases had no gene match. The CDR3 has 15 residues. The chain's CDR3 is CASRTRLADDNEQFF. DNA for the CDR3: TGTGCCAGTAGGACGAGACTAGCGGATGACAATGAGCAGTTCTTC.